These 26 T cell receptor beta chains were all obtained from the same sample, sequenced in a study of cytomegalovirus exposure and HLA in healthy donors. TCRdb keeps only in-frame clones here, not all; method: immunoSEQ multiplex PCR. This table holds fewer than 200,000 clones, around nine tenths found once. Sequencing input: PBMCs. These receptors were collected from a man aged 30 to 39 in good health and CMV-seropositive.

This chain uses TRBV6-4 with TRBJ2-7, with a weak D call TRBD2 (6 bases). V shed 3 bases and J shed 0 bases, with 9 bases lying between them. Germline V gene lookup returns CDR1 MRHNA and CDR2 SNTAGT. The length of the CDR3 is 14 residues. The DNA for the CDR3 is TGTGCCAGCAGTGAGGGAGGAGGCTCCTACGAGCAGTACTTC. Protein sequence: CASSEGGGSYEQYF.

The rearrangement links TRBV28 to TRBJ2-7, with TRBD2 matching over 8 bases. V lost 4 bases, J lost 6 bases, and 5 bases stayed unmatched. There are 13 residues in the CDR3. CDR1 and CDR2 (germline): MDHEN, SYDVKM. The CDR3 loop is CASSSGLAVEQYF. The CDR3 region has the DNA TGTGCCAGCAGTTCCGGACTAGCAGTCGAGCAGTACTTC.

The chain recombines TRBV27 with TRBJ2-3; D possibly matches TRBD1 or TRBD2 (5 bases each). Per the germline V gene, CDR1 is MNHEY and CDR2 is SMNVEV (reference sequence). The CDR3 has 15 residues. The germline V and J ends were trimmed by 3 bases and 0 bases, with 10 bases remaining between them. The CDR3 DNA follows: TGTGCCAGCAGTTTGAGGGGATATAGCACAGATACGCAGTATTTT. Its protein is CASSLRGYSTDTQYF.

V usage is TRBV27 and J usage is TRBJ2-1; tentatively, D is TRBD2 (6 bases). V was clipped by 2 bases and J by 0 bases, with 17 bases between them. CDR1 MNHEY and CDR2 SMNVEV come from the germline V gene (reference sequence). The CDR3 runs 18 residues. The CDR3 loop reads CASSLAGVSGPSYNEQFF. In DNA, the CDR3 is TGTGCCAGCAGTTTAGCCGGGGTTAGCGGCCCCTCCTACAATGAGCAGTTCTTC.

This clone was seen only a few times. The chain links TRBV30 to TRBJ1-2; no firm D call. Germline CDR1 and CDR2: GTSNPN and SVGIG (reference sequence). V lost 2 bases to trimming and J lost 7 bases, with 11 bases between them. The CDR3 covers 12 residues. CDR3: CAWSPGRGGYTF. CDR3 in DNA: TGTGCCTGGAGTCCTGGGCGAGGTGGCTACACCTTC. The full variable domain, its missing parts supplied by reference TRBV30 and TRBJ1-2, is SQTIHQWPATLVQPVGSPLSLECTVEGTSNPNLYWYRQAAGRGLQLLFYSVGIGQISSEVPQNLSASRPQDRQFILSSKKLLLSDSGFYLCAWSPGRGGYTFGSGTRLTVV.

J is TRBJ2-5 and V is TRBV7-9; 13 bases are shared with TRBD2. CDR3 size: 16 residues. Germline CDR1 reads SEHNR; CDR2 reads FQNEAQ (reference sequence). Trimming took 3 bases from V and 4 from J; bases not matched to a gene: 5. This CDR3 reads CASSLPGLAGLETQYF. The CDR3 nucleotides read TGTGCCAGCAGCTTGCCGGGACTAGCGGGGTTAGAGACCCAGTACTTC. The variable domain in full, with the rest retrieved from reference TRBV7-9 and TRBJ2-5, is DTGVSQNPRHKITKRGQNVTFRCDPISEHNRLYWYRQTLGQGPEFLTYFQNEAQLEKSRLLSDRFSAERPKGSFSTLEIQRTEQGDSAMYLCASSLPGLAGLETQYFGPGTRLLVL.

The chain is built from TRBV5-6 and TRBJ1-3; 7 bases line up with TRBD1. Germline CDR1 is SGHDT and CDR2 is YYEEEE. The CDR3 consists of 16 residues. J lost 0 bases, V lost 3 bases, and 6 bases had no gene match. The CDR3 spells CASSYLRGDSGNTIYF. In DNA form, the CDR3 reads TGTGCCAGCAGCTACCTCAGGGGGGACTCTGGAAACACCATATATTTT.

The chain combines TRBV6-5 with TRBJ1-1; D ambiguous. Germline V gives CDR1 MNHEY, CDR2 SVGAGI. This CDR3 region has 14 residues. With 6 bases removed from V and 1 base from J, the gap between germline ends came to 12 bases. The CDR3 protein is CASRTGNQNTEAFF. Written as DNA, the CDR3 is TGTGCCAGCAGGACGGGAAACCAGAACACTGAAGCTTTCTTT.

The chain combines TRBV6-6 with TRBJ1-2, with D unclear. This CDR3 is built from 14 residues. V lost 0 bases and J 7 bases, leaving 12 bases between the germline ends. From germline, CDR1 is MNHNY and CDR2 SVGAGI (reference sequence). CDR3 in amino acids: CASSYSTGRGGYTF. CDR3 DNA sequence: TGTGCCAGCAGTTACTCCACTGGACGGGGTGGCTACACCTTC.

This clone was detected only once. The chain recombines TRBV10-3 with TRBJ2-2; TRBD1 matches 8 bases. Germline lookup yields CDR1 ENHRY and CDR2 SYGVKD. The length of the CDR3 is 14 residues. The V gene end was trimmed by 6 bases and the J gene end by 6 bases; junction bases not matched to a gene: 6. This chain's CDR3 is CAIRDRAEAGELFF. The CDR3, as DNA: TGTGCCATCAGGGACAGGGCTGAGGCCGGGGAGCTGTTTTTT.

The rearrangement links TRBV7-8 to TRBJ2-2, with D unclear. The CDR3 runs to 14 residues. Germline lookup yields CDR1 SGHVS and CDR2 FQNEAQ. Trimming removed 5 bases from V and 0 bases from J, with 7 bases in between. The DNA for the CDR3 is TGTGCCAGCAGCACCGGGCCGAACACCGGGGAGCTGTTTTTT. Translated, it gives CASSTGPNTGELFF. The complete variable domain, with remaining parts taken from reference TRBV7-8 and TRBJ2-2, reads GAGVSQSPRYKVAKRGQDVALRCDPISGHVSLFWYQQALGQGPEFLTYFQNEAQLDKSGLPSDRFFAERPEGSVSTLKIQRTQQEDSAVYLCASSTGPNTGELFFGEGSRLTVL.

The rearrangement uses TRBV2 and TRBJ2-7; D is unresolved. V gave up 6 bases and J gave up 1 base, with 7 bases separating them. The CDR3 is 12 residues long. The germline V gene has CDR1 SNHLY and CDR2 FYNNEI. The CDR3 sequence: CASRLQSYEQYF. CDR3 bases: TGTGCCAGCAGACTACAGTCCTACGAGCAGTACTTC.

V usage is TRBV11-2 and J usage is TRBJ2-2; D gene uncertain. CDR1 is SGHAT, CDR2 FQNNGV, per germline. V lost 1 base, J lost 6 bases, and 9 bases lay in between. This CDR3 comprises 14 residues. The CDR3: CASSLVKRPGELFF. CDR3 nucleotides: TGTGCCAGCAGCTTAGTAAAGAGACCCGGGGAGCTGTTTTTT.

The chain combines TRBV27 with TRBJ2-1, with 9 bases fitting TRBD2. The length of the CDR3 is 20 residues. Germline trimming cut 4 bases from V and 5 bases from J; bases unmatched to any gene: 21. Germline CDR1 MNHEY, CDR2 SMNVEV (reference sequence). This chain's CDR3 is CASSSPRGTAIAGANNEQFF. The CDR3 DNA is TGTGCCAGCAGTTCCCCTCGGGGGACCGCAATAGCGGGGGCCAACAATGAGCAGTTCTTC.

The sample holds one count of this clone. The chain uses TRBV19 and TRBJ1-2; D not resolved. Germline V lookup: CDR1 LNHDA, CDR2 SQIVND (reference sequence). Trimming removed 10 bases at V and 5 bases at J, with 8 bases between. The CDR3 is 10 residues long. This chain's CDR3 is CATHSYGYTF. The CDR3 nucleotides read TGTGCCACACACAGTTATGGCTACACCTTC. The variable domain in full, completed from reference TRBV19 and TRBJ1-2, reads DGGITQSPKYLFRKEGQNVTLSCEQNLNHDAMYWYRQDPGQGLRLIYYSQIVNDFQKGDIAEGYSVSREKKESFPLTVTSAQKNPTAFYLCATHSYGYTFGSGTRLTVV.

CDR3 bases: TGCGCCAGCAGCTTGAATCGCGAGCAGTACTTC. It is translated as CASSLNREQYF. This sequence joins TRBV5-1 and TRBJ2-7; D call uncertain. Trimming took 1 base from V and 6 from J, leaving 5 bases between them. There are 11 residues in the CDR3. Germline V gene sequence: CDR1 SGHRS, CDR2 YFSETQ.

The gene calls are TRBV19 and TRBJ2-7, with TRBD2 identical over 11 bases. Trimming took 1 base from V and 2 from J; bases not matched to a gene: 4. CDR1 is LNHDA, CDR2 SQIVND, per germline (reference sequence). The CDR3 spans 16 residues. CDR3 protein: CASSIAGLAGTYEQYF. In DNA form, the CDR3 reads TGTGCCAGTAGTATAGCCGGACTAGCGGGCACCTACGAGCAGTACTTC.

The chain employs TRBV4-1 and TRBJ2-7; perhaps D is TRBD1 or TRBD2 (6 bases each). The CDR3 has 14 amino acids. V gave up 1 base and J gave up 4 bases, with 11 bases separating them. Germline V CDR1 and CDR2: MGHRA, YSYEKL. The CDR3 nucleotides are TGCGCCAGCAGCCAAGTAGGGGGGACATACGAGCAGTACTTC. Translated, it gives CASSQVGGTYEQYF.

The chain joins TRBV6-1 to TRBJ1-4; perhaps TRBD1 as D (5 bases). This CDR3 is built from 15 residues. Trimming cost V 10 bases and J 2 bases, with 17 bases left between them. CDR1 is MNHNS, CDR2 SASEGT, per germline. The CDR3 DNA sequence: TGTGCCACCCTAGGTGTGGGACGGACTAATGAAAAACTGTTTTTT. Amino acids: CATLGVGRTNEKLFF.

As DNA, the CDR3 is TGTGCCAGCAGACCCGCGGGGGGGATCAATCAGCCCCAGCATTTT. As protein: CASRPAGGINQPQHF. J is TRBJ1-5 and V is TRBV6-5, with a weak D call TRBD1 (5 bases). With 6 bases removed from V and 3 bases from J, the gap between germline ends came to 15 bases. This CDR3 has 15 amino acids. Germline lookup yields CDR1 MNHEY and CDR2 SVGAGI.

This clone was counted a single time. J is TRBJ1-4 and V is TRBV19; D remains ambiguous. The V gene lost 7 bases and the J gene lost 0 bases, with 12 bases spanning the gap. CDR3 length: 15 amino acids. Germline CDR1 and CDR2: LNHDA and SQIVND (reference sequence). The CDR3 coding sequence is TGTGCCAGTACCCCAAATTTTGCAACTAATGAAAAACTGTTTTTT. It yields the protein CASTPNFATNEKLFF.

This clone showed up just once. The V gene is TRBV29-1, the J gene TRBJ1-2; a possible D gene is TRBD1 (5 bases). The CDR3 has 12 amino acids. From germline, CDR1 is SQVTM and CDR2 ANQGSEA. The V end lost 7 bases, the J end lost 5 bases, and 14 bases lay between the germline ends. The CDR3 region has the DNA TGCAGCGCCCGGGGCCAGGAGTATGGCTACACCTTC. This encodes CSARGQEYGYTF. Looking up the rest from reference TRBV29-1 and TRBJ1-2 gives the full variable domain: SAVISQKPSRDICQRGTSLTIQCQVDSQVTMMFWYRQQPGQSLTLIATANQGSEATYESGFVIDKFPISRPNLTFSTLTVSNMSPEDSSIYLCSARGQEYGYTFGSGTRLTVV.

The chain carries TRBV25-1 and TRBJ2-1, with 8 bases matching TRBD2. The germline V gene encodes CDR1 MGHDK and CDR2 SYGVNS. The CDR3 has 16 amino acids. V gave up 3 bases and J gave up 5 bases; unmatched junction bases: 9. The CDR3 protein is CASSEPGGGIDNEQFF. CDR3 nucleotides: TGTGCCAGCAGTGAGCCCGGGGGGGGGATCGACAATGAGCAGTTCTTC.

The chain has TRBV4-1 and TRBJ1-2, with D hard to call. In germline, CDR1 is MGHRA, CDR2 YSYEKL. V was shortened by 5 bases and J by 3 bases, with 7 bases between the two germline ends. The CDR3 spans 12 residues. The CDR3 loop reads CASSGVYYGYTF. The CDR3 DNA reads TGCGCCAGCAGCGGGGTCTACTATGGCTACACCTTC.

The genes are TRBV27 and TRBJ1-5; D unclear. Germline CDR1 is MNHEY and CDR2 is SMNVEV (reference sequence). Trimming took off 9 bases at V and 2 bases at J, with 8 bases between the two ends. This CDR3 comprises 12 residues. The CDR3 is CASSGGNQPQHF. In nucleotides, the CDR3 is TGTGCCAGTTCCGGAGGCAATCAGCCCCAGCATTTT.

The chain couples TRBV11-2 to TRBJ2-7; 7 bases map to TRBD2. J was trimmed by 0 bases and V by 0 bases; bases with no gene match: 2. The CDR3 runs 15 residues. Germline V gives CDR1 SGHAT, CDR2 FQNNGV. The CDR3 loop is CASSLEGGASYEQYF. CDR3 bases: TGTGCCAGCAGCTTAGAGGGAGGGGCCTCCTACGAGCAGTACTTC.